This TCR beta chain was sequenced during a study of T cell responses to AZD1222 COVID-19 vaccine. Profiled with immunoSEQ multiplex PCR; TCRdb holds only in-frame clones, not every one. The table records about 130,000 clones, 80% to 95% of them present only once. About this clone: Its cognate antigen is unknown.

J gave up 7 bases and V 3 bases, and 17 bases lay outside the gene matches. The CDR3 has 17 residues. Germline V CDR1 and CDR2: SGHDT, YYEEEE. Findings and limits, study-wide: Donors were largely white British and mainly female; clonal diversity was possibly underestimated. None of the repertoires were sampled until the peak T cell response had passed.

The chain couples TRBV5-6 to TRBJ2-7; 9 bases match TRBD1. Sequencing was performed on peripheral blood, taken on day 0 of AZD1222 vaccination. This clonotype was sampled from an adult in good health. The CDR3 spells CASSSPHEGTGYEEQYF. CDR3 coding DNA: TGTGCCAGCAGCTCGCCTCATGAAGGGACAGGGTATGAAGAGCAGTACTTC.